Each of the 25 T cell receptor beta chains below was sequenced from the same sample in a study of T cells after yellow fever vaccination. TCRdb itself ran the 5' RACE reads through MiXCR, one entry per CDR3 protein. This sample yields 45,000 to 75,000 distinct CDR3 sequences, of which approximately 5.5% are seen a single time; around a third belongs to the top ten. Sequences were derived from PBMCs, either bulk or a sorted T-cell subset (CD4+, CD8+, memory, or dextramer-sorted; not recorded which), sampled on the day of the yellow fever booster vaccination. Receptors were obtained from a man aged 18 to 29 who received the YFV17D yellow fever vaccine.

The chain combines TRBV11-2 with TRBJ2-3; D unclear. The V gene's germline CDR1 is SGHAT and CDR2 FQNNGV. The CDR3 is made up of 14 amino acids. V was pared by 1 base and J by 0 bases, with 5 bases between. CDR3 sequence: CASSLGFSTDTQYF. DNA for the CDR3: TGTGCCAGCAGCTTAGGGTTTAGCACAGATACGCAGTATTTT. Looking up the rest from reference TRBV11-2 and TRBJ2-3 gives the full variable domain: EAGVAQSPRYKIIEKRQSVAFWCNPISGHATLYWYQQILGQGPKLLIQFQNNGVVDDSQLPKDRFSAERLKGVDSTLKIQPAKLEDSAVYLCASSLGFSTDTQYFGPGTRLTVL.

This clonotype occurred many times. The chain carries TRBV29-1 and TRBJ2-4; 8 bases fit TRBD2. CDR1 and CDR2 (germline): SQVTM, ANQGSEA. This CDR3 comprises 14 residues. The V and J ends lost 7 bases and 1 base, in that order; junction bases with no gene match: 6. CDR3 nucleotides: TGCAGCGCATCTGGCGGGGGGGCCAAAAACATTCAGTACTTC. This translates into CSASGGGAKNIQYF. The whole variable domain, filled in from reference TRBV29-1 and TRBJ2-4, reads SAVISQKPSRDICQRGTSLTIQCQVDSQVTMMFWYRQQPGQSLTLIATANQGSEATYESGFVIDKFPISRPNLTFSTLTVSNMSPEDSSIYLCSASGGGAKNIQYFGAGTRLSVL.

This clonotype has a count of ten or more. The CDR3 protein is CASSLVTENIQYF. In DNA form, the CDR3 reads TGCGCCAGCAGCTTGGTGACAGAAAACATTCAGTACTTC. The chain couples TRBV5-1 to TRBJ2-4; D perhaps matches TRBD1 (5 bases). The germline gives CDR1 SGHRS, CDR2 YFSETQ. This CDR3 is 13 amino acids long. V was pared by 0 bases and J by 5 bases, with 6 bases between.

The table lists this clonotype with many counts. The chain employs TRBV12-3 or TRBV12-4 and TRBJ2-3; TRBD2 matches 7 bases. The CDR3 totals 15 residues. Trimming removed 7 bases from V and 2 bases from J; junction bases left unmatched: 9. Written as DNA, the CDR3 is TGTGCCAGCAAGTTGGGAGCGGGGTTCACAGATACGCAGTATTTT. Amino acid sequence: CASKLGAGFTDTQYF.

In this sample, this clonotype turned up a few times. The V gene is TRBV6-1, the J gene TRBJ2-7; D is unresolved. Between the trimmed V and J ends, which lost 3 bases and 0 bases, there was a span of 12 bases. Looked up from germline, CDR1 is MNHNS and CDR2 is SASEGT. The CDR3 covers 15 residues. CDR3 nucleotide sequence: TGTGCCAGCAGTGAGAACCACTGGATCTCCTACGAGCAGTACGTC. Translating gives CASSENHWISYEQYV.

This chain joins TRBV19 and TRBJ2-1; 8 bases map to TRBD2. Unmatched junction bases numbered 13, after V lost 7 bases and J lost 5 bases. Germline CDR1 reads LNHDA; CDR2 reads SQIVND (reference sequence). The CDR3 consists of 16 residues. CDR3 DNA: TGTGCCAGTACCGAGATTCGAGCGGGGGAGAACAATGAGCAGTTCTTC. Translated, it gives CASTEIRAGENNEQFF.

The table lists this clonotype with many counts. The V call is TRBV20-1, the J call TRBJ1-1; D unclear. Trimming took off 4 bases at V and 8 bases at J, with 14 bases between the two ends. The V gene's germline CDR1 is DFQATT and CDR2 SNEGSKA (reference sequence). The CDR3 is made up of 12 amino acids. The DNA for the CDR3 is TGCAGTGCTACACTAGATGGGAGGGAAGCTTTCTTT. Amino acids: CSATLDGREAFF.

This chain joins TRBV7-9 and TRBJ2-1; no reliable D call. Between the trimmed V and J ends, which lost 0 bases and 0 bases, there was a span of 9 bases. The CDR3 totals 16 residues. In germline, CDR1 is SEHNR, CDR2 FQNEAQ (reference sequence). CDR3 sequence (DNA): TGTGCCAGCAGCTTAGCAGTCAGTCTCTCCTACAATGAGCAGTTCTTC. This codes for CASSLAVSLSYNEQFF.

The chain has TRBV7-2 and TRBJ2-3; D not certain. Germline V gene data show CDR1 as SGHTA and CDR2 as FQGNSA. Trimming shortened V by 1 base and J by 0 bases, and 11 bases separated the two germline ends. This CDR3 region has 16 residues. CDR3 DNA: TGTGCCAGCAGCTTAGGAAGTCTGATAAGCACAGATACGCAGTATTTT. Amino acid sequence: CASSLGSLISTDTQYF.

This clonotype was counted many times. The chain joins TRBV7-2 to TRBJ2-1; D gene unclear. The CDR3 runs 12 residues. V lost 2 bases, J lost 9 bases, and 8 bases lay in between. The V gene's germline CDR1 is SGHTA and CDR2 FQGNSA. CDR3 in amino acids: CASSLIELEQFF. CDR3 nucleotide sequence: TGTGCCAGCAGCTTAATTGAGCTTGAGCAGTTCTTC.

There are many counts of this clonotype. This CDR3 reads CAISSGTVELVEQYV. DNA for the CDR3: TGTGCCATCAGTTCCGGGACAGTAGAGTTGGTCGAGCAGTACGTC. The genes are TRBV10-3 and TRBJ2-7; 7 nucleotides line up with TRBD1. The CDR3 consists of 15 residues. Losses at the gene ends were 5 bases for V and 6 bases for J; bases not matched to a gene: 13. The germline gives CDR1 ENHRY, CDR2 SYGVKD.

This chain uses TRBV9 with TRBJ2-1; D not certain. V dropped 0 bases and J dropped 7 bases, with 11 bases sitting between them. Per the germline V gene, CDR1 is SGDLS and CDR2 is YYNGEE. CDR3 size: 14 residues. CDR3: CASSVEPLGNEQFF. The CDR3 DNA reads TGTGCCAGCAGCGTAGAACCCCTGGGTAATGAGCAGTTCTTC.

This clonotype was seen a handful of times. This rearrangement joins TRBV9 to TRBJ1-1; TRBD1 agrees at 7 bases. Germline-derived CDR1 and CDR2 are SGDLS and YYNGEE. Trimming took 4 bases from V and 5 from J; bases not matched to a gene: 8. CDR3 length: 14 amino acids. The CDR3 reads CASSPEGAGTEAFF. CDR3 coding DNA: TGTGCCAGCAGCCCAGAGGGGGCTGGGACTGAAGCTTTCTTT.

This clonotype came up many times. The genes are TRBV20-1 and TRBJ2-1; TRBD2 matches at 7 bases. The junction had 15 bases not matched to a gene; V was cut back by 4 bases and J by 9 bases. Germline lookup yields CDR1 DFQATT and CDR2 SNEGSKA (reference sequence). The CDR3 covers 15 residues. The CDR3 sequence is CSAKTRTRMEGEQFF. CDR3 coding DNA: TGCAGTGCTAAAACGAGGACTAGGATGGAAGGTGAGCAGTTCTTC.

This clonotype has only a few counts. CDR3 loop: CASSLDRGRHEQFF. The CDR3 nucleotides read TGTGCCAGCAGTTTGGACAGGGGGCGACATGAGCAGTTCTTC. The V gene is TRBV28, the J gene TRBJ2-1; 11 nucleotides align to TRBD1. CDR3 length equals 14 residues. Germline V lookup: CDR1 MDHEN, CDR2 SYDVKM. The J segment lost 8 bases and the V segment lost 3 bases, leaving 3 bases of the junction unmatched.

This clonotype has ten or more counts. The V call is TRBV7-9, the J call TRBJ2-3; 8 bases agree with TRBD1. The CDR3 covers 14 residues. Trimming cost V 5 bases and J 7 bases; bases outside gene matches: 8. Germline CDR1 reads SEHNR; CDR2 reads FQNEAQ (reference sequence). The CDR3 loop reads CASSPGQGLNTQYF. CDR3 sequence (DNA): TGTGCCAGCAGCCCAGGACAGGGTTTGAATACGCAGTATTTT.

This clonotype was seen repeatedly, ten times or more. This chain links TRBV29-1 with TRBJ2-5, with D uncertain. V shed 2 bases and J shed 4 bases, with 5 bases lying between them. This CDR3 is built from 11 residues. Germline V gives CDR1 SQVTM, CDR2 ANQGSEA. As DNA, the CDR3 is TGCAGCGTTGAAAAAGGAGAGACCCAGTACTTC. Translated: CSVEKGETQYF.

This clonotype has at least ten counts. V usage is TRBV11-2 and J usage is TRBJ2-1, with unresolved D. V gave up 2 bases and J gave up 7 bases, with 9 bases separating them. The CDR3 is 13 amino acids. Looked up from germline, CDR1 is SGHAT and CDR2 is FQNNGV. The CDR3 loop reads CASSLRLANEQFF. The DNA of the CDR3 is TGTGCCAGCAGCTTAAGACTTGCTAATGAGCAGTTCTTC.

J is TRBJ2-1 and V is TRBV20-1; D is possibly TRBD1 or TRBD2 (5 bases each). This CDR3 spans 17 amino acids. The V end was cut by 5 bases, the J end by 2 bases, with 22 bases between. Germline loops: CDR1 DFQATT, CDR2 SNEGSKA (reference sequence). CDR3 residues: CSAESYGVRGPYNEQFF. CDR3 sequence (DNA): TGCAGTGCTGAGTCCTATGGGGTACGGGGACCCTACAATGAGCAGTTCTTC.

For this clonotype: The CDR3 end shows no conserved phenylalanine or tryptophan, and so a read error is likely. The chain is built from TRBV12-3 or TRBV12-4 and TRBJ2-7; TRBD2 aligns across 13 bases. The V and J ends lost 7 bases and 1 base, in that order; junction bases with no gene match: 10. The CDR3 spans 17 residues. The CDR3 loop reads CASTFGGLAGRSYEQYL. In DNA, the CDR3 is TGTGCCAGCACCTTCGGGGGACTAGCGGGGCGATCCTACGAGCAGTACCTC.

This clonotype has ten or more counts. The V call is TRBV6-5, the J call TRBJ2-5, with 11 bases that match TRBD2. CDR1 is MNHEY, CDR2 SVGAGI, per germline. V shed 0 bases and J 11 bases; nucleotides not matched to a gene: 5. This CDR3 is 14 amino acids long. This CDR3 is CASSYSSLAGGQYF. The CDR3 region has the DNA TGTGCCAGCAGTTACTCGAGTCTAGCGGGGGGTCAGTACTTC.

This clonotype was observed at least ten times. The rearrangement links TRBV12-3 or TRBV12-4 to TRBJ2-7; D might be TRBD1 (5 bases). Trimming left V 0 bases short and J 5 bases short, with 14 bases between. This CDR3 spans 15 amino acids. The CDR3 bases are TGTGCCAGCAGTTTAGCGGGGCTTCACTACGACGAGCAGTACTTC. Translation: CASSLAGLHYDEQYF.

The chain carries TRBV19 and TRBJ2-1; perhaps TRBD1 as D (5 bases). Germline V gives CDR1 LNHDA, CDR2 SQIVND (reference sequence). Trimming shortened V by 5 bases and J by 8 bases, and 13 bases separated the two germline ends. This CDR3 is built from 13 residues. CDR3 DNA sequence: TGTGCCAGTAGTTGGGCAGGGTTTGATGAGCAGTTCTTC. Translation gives CASSWAGFDEQFF.

CDR3 sequence: CATSDFSGETQYF. CDR3 DNA: TGTGCCACCAGTGATTTCAGCGGAGAGACCCAGTACTTC. This chain uses TRBV24-1 with TRBJ2-5; a weak D match, TRBD2 (5 bases). The ends were cut back, 1 base at V and 4 bases at J, with 6 bases in the middle. This CDR3 has 13 residues. From germline, CDR1 is KGHDR and CDR2 SFDVKD.

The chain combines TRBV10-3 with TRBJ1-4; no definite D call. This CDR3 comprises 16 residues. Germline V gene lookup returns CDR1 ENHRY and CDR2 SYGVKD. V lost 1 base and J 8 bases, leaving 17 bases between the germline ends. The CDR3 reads CAISELGRQRGEKLFF. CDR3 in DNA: TGTGCCATCAGTGAGTTGGGGAGGCAGAGAGGCGAAAAACTGTTTTTT.